This record concerns one TCR beta chain sequence. The V gene lost 6 bases and the J gene lost 7 bases, with 13 bases spanning the gap. From germline, CDR1 is LNHDA and CDR2 SQIVND (reference sequence). The length of the CDR3 is 13 residues. This record belongs to a study of blood T cell repertoires in COVID-19. Under the authors' procedure: Estimation of nucleated cell counts relied on the amplification of reference gene primers. The method was immunoSEQ multiplex PCR; TCRdb's version includes in-frame clones alone and lacks a portion of them. The V and J calls and clone size were taken over from that table, and D and trimming were inferred from the DNA. The sample consists of around 120,000 clones, 85% to 90% of them appearing once.

This chain links TRBV19 with TRBJ1-5; a weak D match, TRBD1 (6 bases). Sequenced sample: peripheral blood. This TCR derives from a woman between 65 and 79 years old with acute or convalescent COVID-19. This CDR3 is CASSRDMGQPQHF. The CDR3 DNA is TGTGCCAGTAGCCGGGACATGGGGCAGCCCCAGCATTTT.